What follows describes a single T cell receptor beta chain. Source study methods: Amplification with reference gene primers provided the estimates of nucleated cell counts. Sequencing used immunoSEQ multiplex PCR; TCRdb keeps in-frame clones, though not all of them. V and J calls and clone size are copied from that table; D and trimming were computed from the DNA. Counted here are about 250,000 clones, 88% occurring once; the ten biggest clones make up under 8%. V lost 2 bases to trimming and J lost 4 bases, with 8 bases between them. This CDR3 spans 13 amino acids. Germline CDR1 MNHEY, CDR2 SVGAGI. The record originates from a study of blood T cell repertoires in COVID-19.

The clonotype originates from a woman younger than 45 with COVID-19, enrolled during active disease. What was sequenced was peripheral blood. The J gene is TRBJ2-5, the V gene TRBV6-5; no clear D gene. The CDR3 DNA is TGTGCCAGCAGTTACCCACCGGGAGAGACCCAGTACTTC. Translated, it gives CASSYPPGETQYF.